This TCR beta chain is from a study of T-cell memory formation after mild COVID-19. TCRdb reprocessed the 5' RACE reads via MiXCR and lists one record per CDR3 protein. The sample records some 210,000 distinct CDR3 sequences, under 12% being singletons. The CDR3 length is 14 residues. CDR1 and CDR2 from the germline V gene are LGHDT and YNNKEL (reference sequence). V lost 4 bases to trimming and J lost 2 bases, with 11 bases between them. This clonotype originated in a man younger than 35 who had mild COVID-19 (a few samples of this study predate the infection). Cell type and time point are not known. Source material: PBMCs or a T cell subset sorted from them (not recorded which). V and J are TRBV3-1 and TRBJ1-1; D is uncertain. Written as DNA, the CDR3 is TGTGCCAGCAGCCCCAGCCCAGGAAACACTGAAGCTTTCTTT. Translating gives CASSPSPGNTEAFF.